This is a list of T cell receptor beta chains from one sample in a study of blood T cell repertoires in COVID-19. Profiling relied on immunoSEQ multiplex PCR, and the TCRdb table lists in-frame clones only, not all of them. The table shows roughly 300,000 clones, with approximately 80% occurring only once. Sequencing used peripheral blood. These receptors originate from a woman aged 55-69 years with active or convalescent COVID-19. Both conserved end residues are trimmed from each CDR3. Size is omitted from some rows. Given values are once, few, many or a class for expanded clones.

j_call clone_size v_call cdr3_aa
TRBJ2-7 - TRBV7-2 ASSSLYEQY
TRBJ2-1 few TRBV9 ASSPDLAGRDEQF
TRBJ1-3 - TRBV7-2 ASSLVVWGYSGNTIY
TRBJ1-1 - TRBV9 ASKGVMNTEAF
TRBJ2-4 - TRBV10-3 AISGGISDIQY
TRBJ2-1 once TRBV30 AWSIGNEQF
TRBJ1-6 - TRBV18 ASSPHGLEVSPLH
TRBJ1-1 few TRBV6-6 ASSLKGQANTEAF
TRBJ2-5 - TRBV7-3 ASRVGGDFPFEETQY
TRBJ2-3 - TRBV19 ASSPQRGDTQY